This T cell receptor (beta chain) comes out of a study of blood T cell repertoires in COVID-19. Study as a whole: Samples of COVID-19 (acute and convalescent) were obtained from the United States, Italy and Spain. PBMCs, B-cell-depleted T cells, or T cells provided the cDNA or gDNA that made up the material.

J was trimmed by 8 bases and V by 5 bases; bases with no gene match: 6. The length of the CDR3 is 13 residues. Germline V gene lookup returns CDR1 MGHRA and CDR2 YSYEKL. In the study's own analysis: Amplifying reference gene primers gave estimates of nucleated cell counts. Profiled with immunoSEQ multiplex PCR; TCRdb holds only in-frame clones, not every one. From that table come the V and J calls and clone size; the DNA was used to work out D and trimming. The sample lists about 210,000 clones; roughly 86% were seen once. The chain has TRBV4-1 and TRBJ1-1, with 9 positions matching TRBD1. The sample was peripheral blood. The source of this sequence is a woman between 40 and 55 years old with acute or convalescent COVID-19. CDR3 residues: CASSSGTGMEAFF. The CDR3 region has the DNA TGCGCCAGCAGCTCCGGGACAGGGATGGAAGCTTTCTTT.